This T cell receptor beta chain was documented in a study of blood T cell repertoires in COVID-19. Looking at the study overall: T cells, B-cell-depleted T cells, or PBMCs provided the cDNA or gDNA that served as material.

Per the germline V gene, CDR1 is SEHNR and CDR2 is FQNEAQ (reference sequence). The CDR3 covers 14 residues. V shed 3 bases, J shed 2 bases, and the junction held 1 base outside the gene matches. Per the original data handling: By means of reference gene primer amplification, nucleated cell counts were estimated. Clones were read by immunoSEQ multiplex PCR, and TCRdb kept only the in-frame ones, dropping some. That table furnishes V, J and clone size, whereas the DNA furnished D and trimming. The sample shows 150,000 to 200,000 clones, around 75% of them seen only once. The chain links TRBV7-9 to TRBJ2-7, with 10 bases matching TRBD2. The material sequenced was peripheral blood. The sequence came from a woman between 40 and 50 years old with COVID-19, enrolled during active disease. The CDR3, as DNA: TGTGCCAGCAGCTTCACTAGCGGGACCTACGAGCAGTACTTC. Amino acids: CASSFTSGTYEQYF.